The source of this T cell receptor (beta chain) is a study of cytomegalovirus exposure and HLA in healthy donors. The study, taken as a whole, reports: Earlier findings revealed that most TCR beta V segments proved productive either about 90% or about 30% of the time. As a later analysis revealed, the rate of TCR association differed by HLA locus, with DRB1 most and HLA-C fewest. Cytomegalovirus-associated status was assigned to fewer than 200 TCR beta chains.

The PCR employed 60 Vbeta primers together with 13 Jbeta primers. Assay: immunoSEQ multiplex PCR; the TCRdb copy retains only in-frame clones and omits some. The sample contains roughly 60,000 clones, under 80% of which appear only once. In regard to this clone: Its specificity is not known.

The CDR3 totals 14 residues. J lost 8 bases, V lost 7 bases, and 6 bases had no gene match. The germline gives CDR1 MDHEN, CDR2 SYDVKM. Sampled while nominally healthy, donors likely had unrecorded immune exposures. Sequenced material: PBMCs. The sequence came from a woman in her 30s in good health and CMV-seronegative. V and J are TRBV28 and TRBJ1-4; 11 bases are shared with TRBD1. CDR3 protein: CASIGTGGREKLFF. The CDR3 coding sequence is TGTGCCAGCATCGGGACAGGGGGAAGAGAAAAACTGTTTTTT.